This TCR beta chain was sequenced for a study of cytomegalovirus exposure and HLA in healthy donors. The CDR3 length is 15 residues. V gave up 4 bases and J gave up 7 bases; unmatched junction bases: 11. Germline-derived CDR1 and CDR2 are SGHDN and FVKESK. Regarding the study as a whole: A list of 150 or so TCR beta chains associated with cytomegalovirus was given.

Both 60 Vbeta primers and 13 Jbeta primers went into the PCR. Only in-frame clones appear in the TCRdb table, and some are missing; sequencing was by immunoSEQ multiplex PCR. This table lists 130,000 or so clones. In the case of this clone: Its cognate antigen is unknown.

The chain recombines TRBV14 with TRBJ2-7, with TRBD1 matching 9 bases. The sequence was obtained from a woman aged 55-70 years in good health and CMV-seronegative. Specimen: PBMCs. The CDR3 spells CASSPLGQGGREQYF. The CDR3 DNA is TGTGCCAGCAGCCCCCTGGGACAGGGAGGACGTGAGCAGTACTTC.